This paragraph covers one TCR beta chain sequence. TCRdb's table, derived via immunoSEQ multiplex PCR, lists solely in-frame clones and lacks some. The sample shows about 98,000 clones, around 92% of them seen only once. This entry belongs to a study of T cell changes during pregnancy in multiple sclerosis. V was pared by 3 bases and J by 9 bases, with 14 bases between. The germline gives CDR1 SNHLY, CDR2 FYNNEI. This CDR3 has 13 amino acids. The chain has TRBV2 and TRBJ1-1; D call uncertain. The TCR was taken from a female donor in good health, enrolled as a control in a pregnancy study. Specimen: peripheral blood, collected after pregnancy. The CDR3 nucleotides read TGTGCCAGCAGTGATAAGGAGGAGAGACAAGCTTTCTTT. Translating it yields CASSDKEERQAFF.